Listed below are T cell receptor beta chains from one sample, sequenced in a study of tumor-infiltrating lymphocytes in glioblastoma multiforme. TCRdb reprocessed the multiplex PCR reads via MiXCR and lists one record per CDR3 protein. The repertoire has more than 10,000 distinct CDR3 sequences, 66% of them found once; the top ten carry about 30%. What was sequenced was brain tumor tissue. The receptors were gathered from a male donor with glioblastoma. The CDR3 runs from the conserved cysteine through the conserved F or W. The D gene is left open where the match is weak. For some rows the clone size is stated as once, few or many, or as a class when expanded; others skip it.

size,J,D,V,CDR3,DNA
NA,TRBJ2-3,NA,TRBV29-1,CSVAGTHTDAQYF,TGCAGCGTAGCAGGGACTCACACAGATGCGCAGTATTTT
NA,TRBJ2-2,TRBD1,TRBV5-4,CASSLGDRGLNTGELFF,TGTGCCAGCAGCTTGGGGGACAGGGGGCTAAACACCGGGGAGCTGTTTTTT
NA,TRBJ1-1,NA,TRBV4-1,CASSQEFLTEDVF,TGCGCCAGCAGCCAAGAGTTTTTGACTGAAGATGTCTTT
medium-sized,TRBJ1-2,NA,TRBV29-1,CSVSADSSGYTF,TGCAGCGTTAGCGCGGACTCCTCTGGCTACACCTTC
NA,TRBJ2-2,TRBD2,TRBV11-2,CASSFGLDSGELFF,TGTGCCAGCAGCTTCGGACTAGACTCCGGGGAGCTGTTTTTT
medium-sized,TRBJ2-3,NA,TRBV4-1,CASSQGSYTDSSRDTQYF,TGCGCCAGCAGCCAAGGATCATATACGGACTCATCTCGGGATACGCAGTATTTT
NA,TRBJ1-5,NA,TRBV20-1,CSAQEGPGDGNQPQHF,TGCAGTGCTCAAGAGGGTCCGGGCGATGGCAATCAGCCCCAGCATTTT
NA,TRBJ2-1,NA,TRBV20-1,CSASPRDSRNEQFF,TGCAGTGCTAGTCCTAGAGACTCTCGCAATGAGCAGTTCTTC
many,TRBJ2-4,TRBD2,TRBV20-1,CSAIPGLGKNIQYF,TGCAGTGCAATCCCGGGACTAGGAAAAAACATTCAGTACTTC
once,TRBJ2-3,TRBD1,TRBV12-5,CASGLGTGIADTQYF,TGTGCTAGTGGTTTGGGGACAGGGATAGCAGATACACAGTATTTT
NA,TRBJ2-7,TRBD2,TRBV6-2/TRBV6-3,CASRQSGNPSYEQNF,TGTGCCAGCAGACAAAGCGGGAACCCTTCATACGAGCAGAACTTC
NA,TRBJ2-7,NA,TRBV28,CANSLIRDVYEQYF,TGTGCCAACAGTTTAATCAGGGACGTCTACGAGCAGTACTTC
NA,TRBJ1-1,TRBD1,TRBV6-1,CASEETGGTEAFF,TGTGCCAGCGAGGAGACAGGGGGCACTGAAGCTTTCTTT
NA,TRBJ2-5,NA,TRBV10-2,CASRGRAGLIPGETQYF,TGCGCCAGCAGGGGGAGAGCTGGACTCATCCCGGGGGAGACCCAGTACTTC
medium-sized,TRBJ2-1,NA,TRBV6-6,CASSPGLVGPEQFF,TGTGCCAGCAGTCCGGGGTTAGTGGGGCCTGAGCAGTTCTTC
NA,TRBJ2-3,NA,TRBV28,CASSSPSGLTDTQYF,TGTGCCAGCAGTTCACCCAGCGGGTTAACAGATACGCAGTATTTT
NA,TRBJ2-2,NA,TRBV10-3,CAIGRGRNTGELFF,TGTGCCATAGGCCGGGGGAGAAACACCGGGGAGCTGTTTTTT
NA,TRBJ1-4,NA,TRBV20-1,CGAREDRATEKLLF,TGCGGTGCTAGAGAGGACCGGGCAACTGAAAAACTGCTTTTT
many,TRBJ1-1,NA,TRBV5-1,CASSLFSGFTEAFF,TGCGCCAGCAGCTTGTTTTCAGGGTTCACTGAAGCTTTCTTT
NA,TRBJ2-7,NA,TRBV7-8,CAGSLVGYEQYF,TGTGCCGGCAGCTTAGTAGGGTATGAGCAGTACTTC
few,TRBJ2-7,TRBD2,TRBV5-4,CASSPGLAGAYEQYF,TGTGCCAGCAGCCCCGGACTAGCGGGGGCCTACGAGCAGTACTTC
few,TRBJ1-6,NA,TRBV11-2,CASSSQVTGGSPLHF,TGTGCCAGCAGCTCACAGGTCACGGGTGGCTCACCCCTCCACTTT
NA,TRBJ1-5,NA,TRBV6-1,CASWARFNQPQHF,TGTGCCAGCTGGGCCCGATTTAATCAGCCCCAGCATTTT
once,TRBJ2-2,TRBD2,TRBV6-2/TRBV6-3,CASSGSLAGTGELFF,TGTGCCAGCAGTGGGAGCCTAGCGGGAACCGGGGAGCTGTTTTTT
once,TRBJ2-3,TRBD2,TRBV11-1,CASSLGLAGSTNTQYF,TGCGCCAGCAGCTTAGGACTAGCGGGGAGCACAAATACTCAGTATTTT
many,TRBJ2-1,NA,TRBV5-1,CASGPGGGLQFF,TGCGCCAGCGGGCCGGGTGGGGGATTGCAGTTCTTC
NA,TRBJ1-1,TRBD1,TRBV20-1,CNAGTGTEAFF,TGCAATGCTGGGACAGGCACTGAAGCTTTCTTT
NA,TRBJ2-7,NA,TRBV10-3,CAIRPSEPYEQYF,TGTGCCATCAGACCTAGCGAACCCTACGAGCAGTACTTC
NA,TRBJ2-5,NA,TRBV6-5,CASSYPMHPRWGGKVRETQHF,TGTGCCAGCAGTTACCCCATGCACCCACGTTGGGGAGGAAAGGTTAGAGAGACCCAGCACTTC
NA,TRBJ1-5,NA,TRBV20-1,CSASHGGVGQPQHF,TGCAGTGCCTCCCACGGAGGGGTTGGTCAGCCCCAGCATTTT
NA,TRBJ2-3,NA,TRBV11-2,CANSLHGAWTDAQYF,TGTGCCAACAGCTTACATGGGGCGTGGACAGATGCGCAGTATTTT
NA,TRBJ2-7,NA,TRBV11-2,CASTPRLSGFYEQYF,TGTGCCAGTACCCCCCGACTATCGGGATTCTACGAGCAGTACTTC
NA,TRBJ1-2,NA,TRBV6-1,CVSSLKNKGGYTF,TGTGTCAGCTCCCTTAAAAATAAGGGTGGCTACACCTTC